This record looks at one T cell receptor beta chain sequence and its context. Antigen unknown. The data originate from a study of cytomegalovirus exposure and HLA in healthy donors. The study, taken as a whole, reports: An ancestry cluster, one associated with Asian ancestry, reportedly showed fewer N-insertions than the 666-donor mean in a later analysis. When the data were analyzed later, several of the most significant clusters appeared to be linked to common viral pathogens. According to the study, 180 or so TCR beta chains were cytomegalovirus-associated. A later analysis found TCR association rates differed by HLA locus, highest for DRB1 and lowest for HLA-C.

CDR1 is MGHDK and CDR2 is SYGVNS in the germline V gene. V was shortened by 1 base and J by 1 base, with 12 bases between the two germline ends. This CDR3 region has 16 residues. PCR primers comprised 60 Vbeta and 13 Jbeta primers. The method was immunoSEQ multiplex PCR; TCRdb's version includes in-frame clones alone and lacks a portion of them. This sample has 150,000 to 200,000 clones, with under 90% found just once. V is TRBV25-1 and J is TRBJ2-3; TRBD2 is a possible D gene (7 bases). The sequence came from a man in his late teens or twenties in good health and CMV-seronegative. The sequenced sample was PBMCs. The CDR3 DNA sequence: TGTGCCAGCAGTGAATGGGGGGGGGCGGGCACAGATACGCAGTATTTT. This encodes CASSEWGGAGTDTQYF.